The clone carrying this TCR beta chain was seen a handful of times. Sequencing was performed with immunoSEQ multiplex PCR; in TCRdb, only in-frame clones are kept and a portion is missing. The profile shows 95,000 to 130,000 clones, about 93% of them singletons. Trimming stripped 3 bases from V and 8 bases from J, with 26 bases between. The CDR3 spans 17 residues. The germline V gene has CDR1 SGHKS and CDR2 YYEKEE (reference sequence). The data belong to a study of control samples from healthy donors and cancer patients. The sequenced sample was blood. The receptor was isolated from a man aged 25 to 40 in good health. The rearrangement joins TRBV5-5 to TRBJ1-2; D is unresolved. The CDR3 region has the DNA TGTGCCAGCAGCTCATTATCTGCCCTTGGGTCGCCTGGGGGCTACACCTTC. This encodes CASSSLSALGSPGGYTF.